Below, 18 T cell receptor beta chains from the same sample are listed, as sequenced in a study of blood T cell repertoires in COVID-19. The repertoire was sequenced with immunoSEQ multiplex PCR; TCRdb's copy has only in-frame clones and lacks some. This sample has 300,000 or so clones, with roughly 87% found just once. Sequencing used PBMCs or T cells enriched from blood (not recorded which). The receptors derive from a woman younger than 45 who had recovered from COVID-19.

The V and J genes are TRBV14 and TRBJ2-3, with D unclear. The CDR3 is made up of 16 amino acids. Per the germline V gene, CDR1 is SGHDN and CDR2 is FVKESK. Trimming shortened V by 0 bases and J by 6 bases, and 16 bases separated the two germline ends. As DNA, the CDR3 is TGTGCCAGCAGCCAAGAGTACCGTGTCGGGTGGGATACGCAGTATTTT. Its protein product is CASSQEYRVGWDTQYF.

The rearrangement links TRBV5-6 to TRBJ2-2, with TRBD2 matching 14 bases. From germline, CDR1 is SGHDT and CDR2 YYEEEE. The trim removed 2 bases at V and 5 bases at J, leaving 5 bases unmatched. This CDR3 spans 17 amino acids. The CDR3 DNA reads TGTGCCAGCAGCTTATCGGGACTAGCGGGGGTTACCGGGGAGCTGTTTTTT. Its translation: CASSLSGLAGVTGELFF. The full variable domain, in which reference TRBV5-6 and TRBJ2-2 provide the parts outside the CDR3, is DAGVTQSPTHLIKTRGQQVTLRCSPKSGHDTVSWYQQALGQGPQFIFQYYEEEERQRGNFPDRFSGHQFPNYSSELNVNALLLGDSALYLCASSLSGLAGVTGELFFGEGSRLTVL.

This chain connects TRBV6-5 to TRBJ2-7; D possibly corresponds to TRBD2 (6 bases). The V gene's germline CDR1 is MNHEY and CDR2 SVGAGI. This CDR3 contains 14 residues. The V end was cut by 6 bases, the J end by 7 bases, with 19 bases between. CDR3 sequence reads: CASRTVIDSGEQYF. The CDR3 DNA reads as TGTGCCAGCAGGACAGTTATTGACAGCGGGGAGCAGTACTTC.

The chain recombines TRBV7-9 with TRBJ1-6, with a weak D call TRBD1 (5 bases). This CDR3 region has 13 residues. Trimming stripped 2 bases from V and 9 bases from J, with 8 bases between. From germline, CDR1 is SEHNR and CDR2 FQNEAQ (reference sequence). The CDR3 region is CASSLQGGSPLHF. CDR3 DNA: TGTGCCAGCAGCTTACAGGGCGGTTCACCCCTCCACTTT.

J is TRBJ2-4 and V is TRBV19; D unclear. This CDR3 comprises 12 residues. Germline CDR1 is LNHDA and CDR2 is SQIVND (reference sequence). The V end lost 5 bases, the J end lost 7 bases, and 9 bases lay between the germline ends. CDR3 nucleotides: TGTGCCAGTAGTTGGCTTGGTAACATTCAGTACTTC. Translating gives CASSWLGNIQYF. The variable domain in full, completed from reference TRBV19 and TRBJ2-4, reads DGGITQSPKYLFRKEGQNVTLSCEQNLNHDAMYWYRQDPGQGLRLIYYSQIVNDFQKGDIAEGYSVSREKKESFPLTVTSAQKNPTAFYLCASSWLGNIQYFGAGTRLSVL.

CDR3 DNA: TGTGCCAGCAGCACCCCCGAGGGGGGGCCCCACGAGCAGTACTTC. It yields the protein CASSTPEGGPHEQYF. The V and J genes are TRBV7-6 and TRBJ2-7, with D possibly being TRBD2 (7 bases). CDR3 length equals 15 residues. Trimming removed 5 bases from V and 5 bases from J, with 19 bases in between. Germline loops: CDR1 SGHVS, CDR2 FNYEAQ.

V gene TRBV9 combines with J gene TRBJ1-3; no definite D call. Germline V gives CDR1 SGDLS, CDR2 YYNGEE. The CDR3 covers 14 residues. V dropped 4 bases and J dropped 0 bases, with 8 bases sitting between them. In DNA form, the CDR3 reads TGTGCCAGCAGCCCAGAGGTCTCTGGAAACACCATATATTTT. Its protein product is CASSPEVSGNTIYF.

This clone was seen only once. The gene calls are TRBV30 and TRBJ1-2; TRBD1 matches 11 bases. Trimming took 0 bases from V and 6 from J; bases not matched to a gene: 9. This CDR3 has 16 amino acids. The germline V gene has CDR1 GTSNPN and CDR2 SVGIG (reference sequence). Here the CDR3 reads CAWSVRGTGGFNGYTF. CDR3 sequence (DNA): TGTGCCTGGAGTGTACGTGGGACAGGGGGGTTCAATGGCTACACCTTC.

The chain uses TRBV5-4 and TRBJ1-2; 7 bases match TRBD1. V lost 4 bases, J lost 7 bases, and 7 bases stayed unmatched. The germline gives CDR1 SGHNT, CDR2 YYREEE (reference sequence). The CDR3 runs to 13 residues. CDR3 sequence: CASSQTGSRGYTF. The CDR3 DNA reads TGTGCCAGCAGCCAGACAGGGTCGCGTGGCTACACCTTC.

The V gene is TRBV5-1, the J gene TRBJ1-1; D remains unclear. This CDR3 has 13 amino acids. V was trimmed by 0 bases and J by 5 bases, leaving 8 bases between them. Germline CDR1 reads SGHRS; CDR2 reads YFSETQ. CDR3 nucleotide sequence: TGCGCCAGCAGCTTGGTCAGTCAAACTGAAGCTTTCTTT. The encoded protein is CASSLVSQTEAFF.

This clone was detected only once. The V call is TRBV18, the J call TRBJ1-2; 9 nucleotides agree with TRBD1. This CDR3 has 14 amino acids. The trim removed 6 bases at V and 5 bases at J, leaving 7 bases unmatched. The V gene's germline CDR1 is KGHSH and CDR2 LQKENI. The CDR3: CASSHGTGSYGYTF. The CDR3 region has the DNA TGTGCCAGCTCCCACGGGACAGGGTCGTATGGCTACACCTTC.

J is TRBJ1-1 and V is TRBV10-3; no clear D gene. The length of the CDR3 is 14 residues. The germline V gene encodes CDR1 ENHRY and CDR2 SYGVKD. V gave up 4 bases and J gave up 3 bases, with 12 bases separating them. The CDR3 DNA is TGTGCCATCAGTGCCCGGGATCAGGACACTGAAGCTTTCTTT. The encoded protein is CAISARDQDTEAFF.

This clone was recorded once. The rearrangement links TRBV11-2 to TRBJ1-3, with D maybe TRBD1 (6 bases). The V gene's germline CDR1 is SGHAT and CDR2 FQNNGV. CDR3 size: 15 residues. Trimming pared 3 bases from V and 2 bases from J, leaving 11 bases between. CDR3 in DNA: TGTGCCAGCAGCTTCCCGACAGGAACTGGAAACACCATATATTTT. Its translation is CASSFPTGTGNTIYF.

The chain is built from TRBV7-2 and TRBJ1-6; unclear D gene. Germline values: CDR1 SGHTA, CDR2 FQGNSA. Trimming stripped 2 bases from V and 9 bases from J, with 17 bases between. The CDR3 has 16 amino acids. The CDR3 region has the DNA TGTGCCAGCAGCTTACTGAGCGCATCCGGTGGTTCACCCCTCCACTTT. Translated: CASSLLSASGGSPLHF.

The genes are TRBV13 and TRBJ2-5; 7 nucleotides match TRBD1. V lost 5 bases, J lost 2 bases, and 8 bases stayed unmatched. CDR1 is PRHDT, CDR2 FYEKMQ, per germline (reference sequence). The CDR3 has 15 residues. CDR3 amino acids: CASSRPGQQQETQYF. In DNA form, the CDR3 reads TGTGCCAGCAGCAGGCCGGGACAGCAACAAGAGACCCAGTACTTC. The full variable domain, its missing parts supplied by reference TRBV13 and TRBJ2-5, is AAGVIQSPRHLIKEKRETATLKCYPIPRHDTVYWYQQGPGQDPQFLISFYEKMQSDKGSIPDRFSAQQFSDYHSELNMSSLELGDSALYFCASSRPGQQQETQYFGPGTRLLVL.

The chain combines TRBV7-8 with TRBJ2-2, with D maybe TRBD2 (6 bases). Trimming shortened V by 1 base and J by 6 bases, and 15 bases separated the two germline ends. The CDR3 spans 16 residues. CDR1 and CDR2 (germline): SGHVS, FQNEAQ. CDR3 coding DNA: TGTGCCAGCAGCTTAGGTGGGGCTAGCGAGTCCGGGGAGCTGTTTTTT. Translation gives CASSLGGASESGELFF.

The CDR3 DNA reads TGTGCCAGCAGCTTAACAGTCCCCTCGAACACTGAAGCTTTCTTT. This translates into CASSLTVPSNTEAFF. The V call is TRBV7-2, the J call TRBJ1-1; D remains ambiguous. The V end lost 2 bases, the J end lost 1 base, and 11 bases lay between the germline ends. This CDR3 spans 15 amino acids. CDR1 and CDR2 from the germline V gene are SGHTA and FQGNSA.

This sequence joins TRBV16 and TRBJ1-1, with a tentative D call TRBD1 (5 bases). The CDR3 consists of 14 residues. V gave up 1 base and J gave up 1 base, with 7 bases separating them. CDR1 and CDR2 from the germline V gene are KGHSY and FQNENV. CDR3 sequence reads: CASSQFTGNTEAFF. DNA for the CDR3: TGTGCCAGCAGCCAATTCACAGGGAACACTGAAGCTTTCTTT.